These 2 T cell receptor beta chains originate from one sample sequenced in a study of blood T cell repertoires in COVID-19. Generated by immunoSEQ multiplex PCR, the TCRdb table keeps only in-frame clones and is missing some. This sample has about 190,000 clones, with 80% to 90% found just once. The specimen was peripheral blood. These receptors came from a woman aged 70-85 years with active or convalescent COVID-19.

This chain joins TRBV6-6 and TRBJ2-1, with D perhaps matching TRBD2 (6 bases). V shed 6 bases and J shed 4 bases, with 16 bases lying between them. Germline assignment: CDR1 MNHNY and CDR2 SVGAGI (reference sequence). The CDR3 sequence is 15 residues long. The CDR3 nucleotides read TGTGCCAGCAGCTCGGAGGGAGCTGGTTACAATGAGCAGTTCTTC. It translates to CASSSEGAGYNEQFF.

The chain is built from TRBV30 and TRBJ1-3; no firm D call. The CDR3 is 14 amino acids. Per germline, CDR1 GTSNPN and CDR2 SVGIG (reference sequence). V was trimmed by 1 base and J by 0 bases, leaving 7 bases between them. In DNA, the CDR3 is TGTGCCTGGAGTGGAGGGCTCTCTGGAAACACCATATATTTT. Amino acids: CAWSGGLSGNTIYF.